This T cell receptor (beta chain) was documented in a study of regulatory T cells in long-lasting Graves disease. A note on this clonotype: Sequence at one end of the junction differs from germline and may be a read error.

For TCR beta, libraries came from iRepertoire HTBI primers and Arm-PCR of CDR3 regions. TCRdb recomputed calls from the multiplex PCR reads with MiXCR, one row per CDR3 protein. This sample has roughly 420,000 distinct CDR3 sequences, with roughly 15% found just once. Time point described: newly diagnosed GD, antithyroid drugs for less than 3 months. RNA extracted from PBMCs served as the sequencing template. This CDR3 has 14 amino acids. Germline values: CDR1 MGHRA, CDR2 YSYEKL. This sample was shared with a second study, whose subject was T cells in Graves' hyperthyroidism and ophthalmopathy.

The chain combines TRBV4-1 with TRBJ2-1; 8 bases line up with TRBD2. This sequence was found in a woman aged 50 to 60 with Graves disease. The source was peripheral blood mononuclear cells (PBMCs), collected at new diagnosis, from a patient treated with antithyroid drugs. The CDR3 reads CAGSQELADNEQFF. The DNA of the CDR3 is TGCGCCGGCAGCCAAGAACTAGCGGACAATGAGCAGTTCTTC.